Listed below are T cell receptor beta chains from one sample, sequenced in a study of identical twins. TCRdb used MiXCR to reprocess the 5' RACE reads, holding one entry per CDR3 protein. The sample yields a few hundred thousand distinct CDR3 sequences, roughly 13% seen once. Another study also made use of these data, one on yellow fever vaccine responses in identical twins.

Material for sequencing was CD4+ T cells sorted from blood. These receptors came from a woman under 30 in good health. Each CDR3 is given with its conserved first and last residue. Each record gives: J gene, D gene, V gene, CDR3 protein. The D gene is left open where the match is weak.

TRBJ2-2	TRBD1	TRBV6-1	CASRPPGQGAAGELFF
TRBJ2-1	TRBD2	TRBV5-1	CASSLAGLNEQFF
TRBJ2-3	NA	TRBV29-1	CSVESATQRTDTQYF
TRBJ2-1	NA	TRBV4-3	CASSQEQDATGREFF
TRBJ2-7	NA	TRBV3-1	CASSQDLISYEQYF
TRBJ2-3	TRBD2	TRBV28	CASSTDSAGTSGGRNTQYF
TRBJ2-1	NA	TRBV20-1	CTTRRQGAYNEQFF
TRBJ2-3	NA	TRBV7-8	CASATGFADTQYF
TRBJ1-6	TRBD1	TRBV6-1	CASSRQGDETSPLHF
TRBJ2-7	NA	TRBV27	CASSSSGTAWQYF
TRBJ1-6	NA	TRBV7-8	CASSPPGSSYNSPLHF
TRBJ2-5	TRBD2	TRBV6-1	CASSLLSGGPVETQYF
TRBJ1-1	TRBD1	TRBV29-1	CSVVRGRGHTEAFF
TRBJ2-1	NA	TRBV28	CASSSSTGEQFF
TRBJ1-3	NA	TRBV28	CASSYTGSGGNTIYF
TRBJ2-7	NA	TRBV20-1	CSARVGGSSYEQYF
TRBJ1-1	NA	TRBV4-3	CASSPMGNTEAFF
TRBJ2-3	TRBD2	TRBV15	CATSKRLAGATDTQYF
TRBJ2-6	NA	TRBV20-1	CSARDLRSSSGANVLTF
TRBJ2-5	NA	TRBV4-2	CASSQGEGEWETQYF